A single sample is the source of the 3 T cell receptor beta chains below, sequenced in a study of T-cell memory formation after mild COVID-19. TCRdb recomputed calls from the 5' RACE reads with MiXCR, one row per CDR3 protein. Of approximately 350,000 distinct CDR3 sequences listed, approximately 15% are singletons. Material: PBMCs or a T cell subset sorted from them (not recorded which). The source is a man younger than 30 who had mild COVID-19 (a few samples of this study predate the infection). Cell type and time point are not known.

The rearrangement links TRBV7-2 to TRBJ2-1; 7 bases are a match to TRBD2. Germline V gene sequence: CDR1 SGHTA, CDR2 FQGNSA. The CDR3 contains 13 residues. V was pared by 10 bases and J by 7 bases, with 10 bases of the junction left unmatched. CDR3 bases: TGTGCCACCGGGCGGGGGTTAGTAAATGAGCAGTTCTTC. Translating it yields CATGRGLVNEQFF.

This clonotype showed up many times. The chain recombines TRBV12-3 or TRBV12-4 with TRBJ2-7, with D perhaps assigned TRBD1 or TRBD2 (5 bases each). V was trimmed by 6 bases and J by 1 base, leaving 16 bases between them. CDR3 size: 15 residues. The CDR3 loop is CASSRRDHGSYEQYF. CDR3 coding DNA: TGTGCCAGCAGCCGCCGGGACCACGGTTCCTACGAGCAGTACTTC.

V gene TRBV7-2 combines with J gene TRBJ2-2, with 9 bases fitting TRBD1. J gave up 4 bases and V 2 bases, and 2 bases lay outside the gene matches. Germline CDR1 and CDR2: SGHTA and FQGNSA. This CDR3 contains 15 residues. CDR3 in amino acids: CASSLTGGLTGELFF. CDR3 coding DNA: TGTGCCAGCAGCTTAACAGGGGGCCTCACCGGGGAGCTGTTTTTT.